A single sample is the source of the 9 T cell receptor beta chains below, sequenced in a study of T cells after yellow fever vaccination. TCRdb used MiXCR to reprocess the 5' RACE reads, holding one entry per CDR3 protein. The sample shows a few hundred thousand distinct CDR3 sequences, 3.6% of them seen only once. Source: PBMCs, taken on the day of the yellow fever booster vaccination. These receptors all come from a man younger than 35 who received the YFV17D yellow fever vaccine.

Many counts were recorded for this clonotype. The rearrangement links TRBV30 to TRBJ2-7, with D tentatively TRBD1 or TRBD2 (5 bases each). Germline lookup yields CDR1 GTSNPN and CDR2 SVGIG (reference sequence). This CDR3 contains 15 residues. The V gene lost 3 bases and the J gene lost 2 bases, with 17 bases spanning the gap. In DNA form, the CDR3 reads TGTGCCTGGAGCGAGCCCCGGGACGGGGCCTACGAGCAGTACTTC. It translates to CAWSEPRDGAYEQYF.

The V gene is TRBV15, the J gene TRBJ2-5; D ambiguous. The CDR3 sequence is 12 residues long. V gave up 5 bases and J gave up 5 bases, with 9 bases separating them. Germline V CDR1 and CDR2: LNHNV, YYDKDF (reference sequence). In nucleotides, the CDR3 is TGTGCCACCAGCTCCTTTGGGGAGACCCAGTACTTC. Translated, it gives CATSSFGETQYF.

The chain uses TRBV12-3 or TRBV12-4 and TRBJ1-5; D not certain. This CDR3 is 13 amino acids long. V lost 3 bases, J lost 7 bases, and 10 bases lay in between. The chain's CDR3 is CASSLMAGQPQHF. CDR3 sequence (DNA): TGTGCCAGCAGTTTGATGGCGGGACAGCCCCAGCATTTT.

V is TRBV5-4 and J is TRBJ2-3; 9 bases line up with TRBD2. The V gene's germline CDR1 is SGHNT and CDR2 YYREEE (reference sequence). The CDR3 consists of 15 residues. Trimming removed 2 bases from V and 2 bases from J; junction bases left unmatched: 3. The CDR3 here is CASSFSGGPTDTQYF. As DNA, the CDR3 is TGTGCCAGCAGCTTTAGCGGGGGACCCACAGATACGCAGTATTTT.

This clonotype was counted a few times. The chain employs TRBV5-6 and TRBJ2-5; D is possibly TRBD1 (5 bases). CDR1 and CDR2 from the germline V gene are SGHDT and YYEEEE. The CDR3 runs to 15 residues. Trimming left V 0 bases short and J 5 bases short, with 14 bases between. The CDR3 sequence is CASSLGPSQGETQYF. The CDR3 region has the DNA TGTGCCAGCAGCTTGGGCCCTTCCCAGGGTGAGACCCAGTACTTC.

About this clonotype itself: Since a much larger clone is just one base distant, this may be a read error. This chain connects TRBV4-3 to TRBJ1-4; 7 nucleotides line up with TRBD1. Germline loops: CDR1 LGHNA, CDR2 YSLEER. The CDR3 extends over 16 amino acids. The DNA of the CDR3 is TGCGCCAGCCGAACGCACATACAGGGGAGGGGTGAAAAACTGATTTTT. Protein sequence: CASRTHIQGRGEKLIF.

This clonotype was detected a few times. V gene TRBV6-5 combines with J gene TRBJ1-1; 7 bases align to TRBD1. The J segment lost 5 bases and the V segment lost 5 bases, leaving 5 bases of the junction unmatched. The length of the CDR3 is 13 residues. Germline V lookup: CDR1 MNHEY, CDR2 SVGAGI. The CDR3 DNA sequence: TGTGCCAGCAGTCCGACAGGGAGGACTGAAGCTTTCTTT. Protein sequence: CASSPTGRTEAFF.

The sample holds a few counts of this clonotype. The CDR3, as DNA: TGTGCCAGCAGCTTCACAGGGGGCGCCCGGACCCAGTACTTC. This sequence encodes CASSFTGGARTQYF. The chain carries TRBV12-3 or TRBV12-4 and TRBJ2-5; TRBD1 aligns across 9 bases. There are 14 residues in the CDR3. V was clipped by 6 bases and J by 7 bases; unmatched bases: 9.

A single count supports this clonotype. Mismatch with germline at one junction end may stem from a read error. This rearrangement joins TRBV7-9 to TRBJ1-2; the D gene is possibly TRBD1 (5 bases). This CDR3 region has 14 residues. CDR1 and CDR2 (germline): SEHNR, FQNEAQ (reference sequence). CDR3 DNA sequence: TGTGCCACCAGCTTAGGGGACCGCATCTATGGCTACACCTTC. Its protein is CATSLGDRIYGYTF.